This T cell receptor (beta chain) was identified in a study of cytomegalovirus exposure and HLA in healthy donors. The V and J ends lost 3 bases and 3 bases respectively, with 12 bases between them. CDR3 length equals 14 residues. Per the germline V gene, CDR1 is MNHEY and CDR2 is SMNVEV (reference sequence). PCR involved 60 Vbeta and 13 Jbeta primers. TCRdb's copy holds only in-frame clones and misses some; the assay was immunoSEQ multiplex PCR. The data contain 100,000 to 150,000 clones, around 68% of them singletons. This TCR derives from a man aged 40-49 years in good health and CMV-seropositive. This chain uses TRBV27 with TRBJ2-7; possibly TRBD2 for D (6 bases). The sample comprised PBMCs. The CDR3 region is CASSFGGTYYEQYF. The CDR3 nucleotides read TGTGCCAGCAGTTTTGGCGGGACGTACTACGAGCAGTACTTC.